Below, 23 T cell receptor beta chains from the same sample are listed, as sequenced in a study of shared clonotypes between healthy human individuals. Some clones are missing from TCRdb's copy, which holds only in-frame ones; the method was immunoSEQ multiplex PCR. Of more than 550,000 clones detected, over 60% appear once; the ten largest clones hold roughly 1.8%. The specimen sequenced was memory CD4+ T cells sorted from blood. The subset: CD45RA-negative fraction. The receptors stem from a woman aged 25 to 45 in good health.

V usage is TRBV5-1 and J usage is TRBJ2-7; D could derive from TRBD1 or TRBD2 (5 bases each). Trimming took 4 bases from V and 2 from J, leaving 16 bases between them. The CDR3 covers 15 residues. Looked up from germline, CDR1 is SGHRS and CDR2 is YFSETQ. CDR3 nucleotide sequence: TGCGCCAGCAGCCATTCGGGACCGGCAACCTACGAGCAGTACTTC. Protein sequence: CASSHSGPATYEQYF.

The V call is TRBV9, the J call TRBJ2-1, with D unresolved. V dropped 1 base and J dropped 9 bases, with 8 bases sitting between them. The germline gives CDR1 SGDLS, CDR2 YYNGEE. This CDR3 is 12 amino acids long. As DNA, the CDR3 is TGTGCCAGCAGCGTATCCCACGGTGAGCAGTTCTTC. Amino acid sequence: CASSVSHGEQFF.

The rearrangement uses TRBV11-3 and TRBJ1-4; 8 nucleotides align to TRBD1. V lost 3 bases to trimming and J lost 5 bases; unmatched junction nucleotides: 5. This CDR3 is built from 15 residues. Germline V gene lookup returns CDR1 SGHNT and CDR2 YENEEA. The CDR3 sequence: CASSFRDRKNEKLFF. CDR3 DNA: TGTGCCAGCAGCTTCCGGGACAGGAAAAATGAAAAACTGTTTTTT.

This clone was seen repeatedly, ten times or more. This rearrangement joins TRBV28 to TRBJ1-5, with a tentative D call TRBD1 (6 bases). This CDR3 has 16 amino acids. Germline values: CDR1 MDHEN, CDR2 SYDVKM. The ends were cut back, 2 bases at V and 6 bases at J, with 17 bases in the middle. CDR3 DNA: TGTGCCAGCAGTTTAGGTGACAGGCGACTGGGTCAGCCCCAGCATTTT. Protein sequence: CASSLGDRRLGQPQHF.

Note on this clone: This sample also contains other DNA sequences that code for the same CDR3. The V call is TRBV11-2, the J call TRBJ1-3, with D possibly being TRBD1 (5 bases). CDR1 SGHAT and CDR2 FQNNGV come from the germline V gene. The ends were cut back, 3 bases at V and 4 bases at J, with 7 bases in the middle. The CDR3 consists of 13 residues. The CDR3 loop reads CASSFAGGNTIYF. The CDR3 DNA reads as TGTGCCAGCAGCTTCGCAGGGGGAAACACCATATATTTT. Complete variable domain (other parts from reference TRBV11-2 and TRBJ1-3): EAGVAQSPRYKIIEKRQSVAFWCNPISGHATLYWYQQILGQGPKLLIQFQNNGVVDDSQLPKDRFSAERLKGVDSTLKIQPAKLEDSAVYLCASSFAGGNTIYFGEGSWLTVV.

The rearrangement links TRBV6-1 to TRBJ2-7; possible D gene TRBD2, 5 bases. Germline values: CDR1 MNHNS, CDR2 SASEGT. The CDR3 consists of 15 residues. The V end lost 5 bases, the J end lost 2 bases, and 16 bases lay between the germline ends. Written as DNA, the CDR3 is TGTGCCAGCAGTCCCGGAGCGGACGCCCCCTACGAGCAGTACTTC. It codes for CASSPGADAPYEQYF.

Ten or more counts support this clone. The V gene is TRBV7-5, the J gene TRBJ1-4. TRBV7-5 is shown as a pseudogene. The CDR3 loop spans 14 amino acids. CDR3 coding DNA: TGTGTCAGAAGCTTAGGAGGTTTGGGAGAAAAACTGTTTTTT. It is translated as CVRSLGGLGEKLFF.

The rearrangement links TRBV19 to TRBJ2-3, with 12 bases identical to TRBD2. CDR1 and CDR2 (germline): LNHDA, SQIVND (reference sequence). The CDR3 runs 15 residues. V gave up 3 bases and J gave up 4 bases; unmatched junction bases: 2. The CDR3 DNA reads TGTGCCAGTAGTATCCTAGCGGGAGGGGCAGATACGCAGTATTTT. It specifies CASSILAGGADTQYF.

CDR3 sequence (DNA): TGTGCCAGCAAAGGGGTGGCGGGAGGGGTCAATGAGCAGTTCTTC. Translation gives CASKGVAGGVNEQFF. The V and J genes are TRBV6-5 and TRBJ2-1; 9 nucleotides align to TRBD2. The CDR3 totals 15 residues. Germline V lookup: CDR1 MNHEY, CDR2 SVGAGI. Losses at the gene ends were 7 bases for V and 6 bases for J; bases not matched to a gene: 10.

This clone came up once. This chain uses TRBV18 with TRBJ1-2; possibly TRBD1 for D (6 bases). Trimming stripped 6 bases from V and 1 base from J, with 18 bases between. CDR3 length equals 16 residues. Germline CDR1 is KGHSH and CDR2 is LQKENI. The CDR3 is CASSQIRTANNYGYTF. In nucleotides, the CDR3 is TGTGCCAGCTCCCAGATACGGACAGCAAATAACTATGGCTACACCTTC.

This clone turned up a few times. V is TRBV27 and J is TRBJ2-5, with 8 bases aligning to TRBD1. This CDR3 is built from 16 residues. Germline V gene sequence: CDR1 MNHEY, CDR2 SMNVEV (reference sequence). Unmatched junction bases numbered 12, after V lost 5 bases and J lost 4 bases. The CDR3 DNA reads TGTGCCAGCAGTCCTCTGGACAGGGTGGGGGTAGAGACCCAGTACTTC. It specifies CASSPLDRVGVETQYF.

The rearrangement links TRBV7-3 to TRBJ2-6; the D gene is possibly TRBD1 (5 bases). The CDR3 runs 18 residues. The V and J ends lost 5 bases and 2 bases respectively, with 19 bases between them. Germline CDR1 is SGHTA and CDR2 is FQGTGA. The CDR3 DNA reads TGTGCCAGCAGCCCAACCCCGGATACAGGTCCTGGGGCCAACGTCCTGACTTTC. Its protein is CASSPTPDTGPGANVLTF.

The chain employs TRBV28 and TRBJ1-2; TRBD1 agrees at 8 bases. There are 14 residues in the CDR3. CDR1 and CDR2 (germline): MDHEN, SYDVKM. V was clipped by 6 bases and J by 4 bases; unmatched bases: 7. DNA of the CDR3: TGTGCCAGCAGCCGAGGGGGGACAGGCTATGGCTACACCTTC. Protein sequence: CASSRGGTGYGYTF.

The rearrangement uses TRBV30 and TRBJ1-3; D possibly corresponds to TRBD1 (5 bases). The CDR3 consists of 15 residues. Germline CDR1 is GTSNPN and CDR2 is SVGIG (reference sequence). V was clipped by 2 bases and J by 2 bases, with 13 bases between them. In DNA, the CDR3 is TGTGCCTGGAGTTGGTTGTCAGGGCCTGGAAACACCATATATTTT. It is translated as CAWSWLSGPGNTIYF.

The chain employs TRBV2 and TRBJ2-3; D remains ambiguous. V was cut by 1 base and J by 3 bases, with 5 bases left in between. This CDR3 comprises 13 residues. Germline CDR1 reads SNHLY; CDR2 reads FYNNEI. CDR3 nucleotides: TGTGCCAGCAGTGAAGGACTGACAGATACGCAGTATTTT. Translated, it gives CASSEGLTDTQYF. Using reference TRBV2 and TRBJ2-3 for the parts outside the CDR3, the full variable domain is EPEVTQTPSHQVTQMGQEVILRCVPISNHLYFYWYRQILGQKVEFLVSFYNNEISEKSEIFDDQFSVERPDGSNFTLKIRSTKLEDSAMYFCASSEGLTDTQYFGPGTRLTVL.

About this clone itself: Other DNA variants within this sample encode the same CDR3. The chain is built from TRBV5-4 and TRBJ1-5, with D tentatively TRBD1 (5 bases). The CDR3 consists of 13 residues. V was clipped by 4 bases and J by 5 bases, with 10 bases between them. CDR1 is SGHNT, CDR2 YYREEE, per germline (reference sequence). CDR3 amino acids: CASSRDRDQPQHF. In DNA, the CDR3 is TGTGCCAGCAGCCGTGACAGAGATCAGCCCCAGCATTTT.

The rearrangement links TRBV28 to TRBJ1-5; D uncertain. Germline V gene sequence: CDR1 MDHEN, CDR2 SYDVKM. V lost 6 bases to trimming and J lost 5 bases, with 11 bases between them. This CDR3 contains 13 residues. The chain's CDR3 is CASRPGWDQPQHF. DNA of the CDR3: TGTGCCAGCAGACCGGGGTGGGATCAGCCCCAGCATTTT.

CDR3 DNA sequence: TGTGCCAGCAGGGTCGGGGGGAGCGGGACAGATACGCAGTATTTT. Translation: CASRVGGSGTDTQYF. The J gene is TRBJ2-3, the V gene TRBV28; 7 bases are shared with TRBD2. Germline V gene data show CDR1 as MDHEN and CDR2 as SYDVKM. This CDR3 comprises 15 residues. V shed 6 bases, J shed 3 bases, and the junction held 9 bases outside the gene matches.

This rearrangement joins TRBV19 to TRBJ1-5; the match to TRBD1 covers 9 bases. V shed 5 bases, J shed 1 base, and the junction held 0 bases outside the gene matches. Germline values: CDR1 LNHDA, CDR2 SQIVND (reference sequence). The CDR3 has 14 amino acids. The DNA for the CDR3 is TGTGCCAGTAGTGGGACAGGGAGCAATCAGCCCCAGCATTTT. Protein: CASSGTGSNQPQHF.

This chain joins TRBV11-2 and TRBJ2-7, with TRBD1 matching over 7 bases. Germline V gene sequence: CDR1 SGHAT, CDR2 FQNNGV. The J segment lost 2 bases and the V segment lost 6 bases, leaving 10 bases of the junction unmatched. The CDR3 sequence is 15 residues long. CDR3 nucleotide sequence: TGTGCCAGCAGGAAACCGGGACAGAACACCTACGAGCAGTACTTC. Its protein is CASRKPGQNTYEQYF.

V is TRBV5-1 and J is TRBJ1-1; possibly TRBD1 for D (6 bases). Deletions cut 0 bases from V and 4 bases from J, with 10 bases between. CDR3 length equals 14 residues. Per the germline V gene, CDR1 is SGHRS and CDR2 is YFSETQ. CDR3: CASSLADSGTEAFF. For the CDR3, the DNA is TGCGCCAGCAGCTTGGCGGACAGTGGCACTGAAGCTTTCTTT.

This clone was seen at least ten times. Other DNA sequences from this sample encode an identical CDR3 as well. This chain connects TRBV5-5 to TRBJ1-1; tentatively, D is TRBD1 (5 bases). The V and J ends lost 2 bases and 1 base respectively, with 6 bases between them. Germline CDR1 and CDR2: SGHKS and YYEKEE (reference sequence). The CDR3 is 13 amino acids. The CDR3 DNA sequence: TGTGCCAGCAGCTTTGGGGGGAACACTGAAGCTTTCTTT. It specifies CASSFGGNTEAFF.

The V call is TRBV18, the J call TRBJ2-2, with D tentatively TRBD2 (6 bases). The length of the CDR3 is 14 residues. The germline V gene encodes CDR1 KGHSH and CDR2 LQKENI. Trimming left V 4 bases short and J 6 bases short, with 12 bases between. Here the CDR3 reads CASSRGGDAGELFF. In DNA, the CDR3 is TGTGCCAGCTCACGTGGAGGGGACGCCGGGGAGCTGTTTTTT.